Given below is one T cell receptor beta chain in context. Its antigen is not known. Looked up from germline, CDR1 is SGHRS and CDR2 is YFSETQ. V shed 3 bases and J 5 bases; nucleotides not matched to a gene: 3. This CDR3 contains 13 residues. As it was prepared, the TCRbeta library received unique molecular identifiers. TCRdb re-analysed the PCR reads in MiXCR, keeping a single row per CDR3 protein. Found here are 350,000 to 500,000 distinct CDR3 sequences, 43% of them singletons; the top ten hold 25% to 30%. The source of the sample is a study of T-cell reconstitution after alpha-beta-depleted transplantation in children. Findings of the study overall: Newly produced T cells mostly accounted for T-cell counts and diversity one year post-transplant. Reports say that about two months after transplant, the alpha-beta T cells came out of several hundred graft clones that had expanded. Surviving recipient T cells and thymic progenitors produced the high day-60 TCRbeta diversity seen in some patients.

Here the sequenced sample was PBMCs, taken before TCRalphabeta/CD19-depleted stem cell transplant. The rearrangement joins TRBV5-1 to TRBJ2-7; 9 nucleotides align to TRBD2. The TCR sequence derives from a girl aged 2-15 years with aplastic anemia, due to receive a stem cell transplant. CDR3 residues: CASSWTSEDEQYF. CDR3 DNA: TGCGCCAGCAGCTGGACTAGCGAAGACGAGCAGTACTTC. Using reference TRBV5-1 and TRBJ2-7 for the parts outside the CDR3, the full variable domain is KAGVTQTPRYLIKTRGQQVTLSCSPISGHRSVSWYQQTPGQGLQFLFEYFSETQRNKGNFPGRFSGRQFSNSRSEMNVSTLELGDSALYLCASSWTSEDEQYFGPGTRLTVT.